One sample yielded the 5 T cell receptor beta chains listed below, sequenced in a study of shared clonotypes between healthy human individuals. Here immunoSEQ multiplex PCR was the method, and the copy in TCRdb shows in-frame clones only, minus some. The data show about 2.3 million clones, 80% to 95% seen once. Sequenced material: naive CD4+ T cells from PBMCs. The subset: CD45RA+ positively selected. These receptors were collected from a man in his late teens or twenties in good health. Some clones in this sample may be carry-over from other donors' samples.

V is TRBV19 and J is TRBJ1-5, with D maybe TRBD1 (6 bases). V lost 3 bases, J lost 1 base, and 16 bases lay in between. In germline, CDR1 is LNHDA, CDR2 SQIVND (reference sequence). The CDR3 length is 17 residues. CDR3 protein: CASSIVTGRPSNQPQHF. CDR3 nucleotide sequence: TGTGCCAGTAGTATCGTAACAGGGAGGCCGAGCAATCAGCCCCAGCATTTT.

V usage is TRBV13 and J usage is TRBJ2-7; 7 bases agree with TRBD1. The length of the CDR3 is 17 residues. Germline V gene data show CDR1 as PRHDT and CDR2 as FYEKMQ (reference sequence). Trimming took 5 bases from V and 8 from J; bases not matched to a gene: 21. The CDR3 loop is CASSQEGDRAPNTQQYF. The CDR3 region has the DNA TGTGCCAGCAGCCAAGAAGGTGACAGGGCTCCCAACACACAGCAGTACTTC.

The gene calls are TRBV2 and TRBJ1-1, with unresolved D. V dropped 3 bases and J dropped 8 bases, with 7 bases sitting between them. In germline, CDR1 is SNHLY, CDR2 FYNNEI. There are 11 residues in the CDR3. In DNA form, the CDR3 reads TGTGCCAGCAGTGACATTTCCGAAGCTTTCTTT. Protein product: CASSDISEAFF.

This clone appeared once. V gene TRBV28 combines with J gene TRBJ1-5; the D gene is possibly TRBD1 (5 bases). Germline loops: CDR1 MDHEN, CDR2 SYDVKM. Trimming pared 6 bases from V and 7 bases from J, leaving 28 bases between. CDR3 length equals 18 residues. CDR3 region: CASSPRSPGPRGRQPQHF. The CDR3 region has the DNA TGTGCCAGCAGCCCTAGATCGCCGGGACCCCGTGGGAGGCAGCCCCAGCATTTT.

The rearrangement links TRBV5-1 to TRBJ2-2; TRBD2 agrees at 9 bases. Germline-derived CDR1 and CDR2 are SGHRS and YFSETQ. J was trimmed by 4 bases and V by 2 bases; bases with no gene match: 6. The CDR3 spans 16 residues. CDR3 sequence: CASSFNSGSSTGELFF. The CDR3 bases are TGCGCCAGCAGCTTCAATAGCGGGAGCAGCACCGGGGAGCTGTTTTTT. The full variable domain, completed using reference TRBV5-1 and TRBJ2-2, is KAGVTQTPRYLIKTRGQQVTLSCSPISGHRSVSWYQQTPGQGLQFLFEYFSETQRNKGNFPGRFSGRQFSNSRSEMNVSTLELGDSALYLCASSFNSGSSTGELFFGEGSRLTVL.